The 8 T cell receptor beta chains below all came from one sample that was sequenced in a study of shared clonotypes between healthy human individuals. Sequencing used immunoSEQ multiplex PCR; TCRdb keeps in-frame clones, though not all of them. The data show 950,000 to 1,200,000 clones, approximately 80% seen once. Source material: memory CD4+ T cells from PBMCs. Sample subset: CD45RA-negative fraction. All receptors derive from a man between 18 and 35 years old in good health. Some clones in this sample may be carry-over from other donors' samples.

The chain carries TRBV4-2 and TRBJ2-3; D is ambiguous. The CDR3 sequence is 16 residues long. Trimming pared 5 bases from V and 2 bases from J, leaving 17 bases between. Germline values: CDR1 LGHNA, CDR2 YNFKEQ. The CDR3 reads CASSVEASTNTDTQYF. The DNA for the CDR3 is TGTGCCAGCAGCGTTGAGGCGTCTACCAACACAGATACGCAGTATTTT.

In the case of this clone: Other DNA sequences in this specimen translate into the identical CDR3. The V and J genes are TRBV2 and TRBJ2-3; unclear D gene. V was pared by 0 bases and J by 3 bases, with 4 bases between. In germline, CDR1 is SNHLY, CDR2 FYNNEI. This CDR3 spans 13 amino acids. CDR3 sequence: CASSEAGTDTQYF. As DNA, the CDR3 is TGTGCCAGCAGTGAAGCTGGGACAGATACGCAGTATTTT.

This clone was seen at least ten times. The chain carries TRBV28 and TRBJ1-2, with D perhaps matching TRBD1 (6 bases). The V end was cut by 7 bases, the J end by 8 bases, with 23 bases between. CDR3 length: 15 amino acids. In germline, CDR1 is MDHEN, CDR2 SYDVKM. CDR3 loop: CASTRRAGTSLGYTF. DNA of the CDR3: TGTGCCAGCACCAGGCGCGCAGGGACATCTCTCGGCTACACCTTC.

This rearrangement joins TRBV15 to TRBJ1-5; 7 bases are a match to TRBD1. The germline gives CDR1 LNHNV, CDR2 YYDKDF (reference sequence). The CDR3 extends over 14 amino acids. V lost 5 bases to trimming and J lost 2 bases; unmatched junction nucleotides: 3. The CDR3 coding sequence is TGTGCCACCAGCTCGGGACAGCGCAATCAGCCCCAGCATTTT. Encoded protein: CATSSGQRNQPQHF.

The J gene is TRBJ2-1, the V gene TRBV6-1; D gene uncertain. The CDR3 totals 12 residues. V was clipped by 10 bases and J by 7 bases, with 14 bases between them. The V gene's germline CDR1 is MNHNS and CDR2 SASEGT. This CDR3 is CATARLANEQFF. CDR3 bases: TGTGCCACCGCTAGGCTGGCGAATGAGCAGTTCTTC.

The chain has TRBV9 and TRBJ1-2; D uncertain. Trimming cost V 1 base and J 3 bases, with 7 bases left between them. The CDR3 is 13 residues long. Per the germline V gene, CDR1 is SGDLS and CDR2 is YYNGEE. The chain's CDR3 is CASSVRTDYGYTF. The CDR3 nucleotides are TGTGCCAGCAGCGTACGGACGGACTATGGCTACACCTTC.

The chain carries TRBV5-4 and TRBJ1-2, with D possibly TRBD1 on 5 matching bases. Looked up from germline, CDR1 is SGHNT and CDR2 is YYREEE (reference sequence). The CDR3 is 15 residues long. Trimming shortened V by 4 bases and J by 1 base, and 14 bases separated the two germline ends. This CDR3 reads CASSPTGGGNYGYTF. CDR3 DNA: TGTGCCAGCAGCCCTACCGGGGGGGGTAACTATGGCTACACCTTC.

V usage is TRBV6-1 and J usage is TRBJ2-5, with a weak D call TRBD2 (5 bases). Germline V lookup: CDR1 MNHNS, CDR2 SASEGT. V dropped 7 bases and J dropped 5 bases, with 20 bases sitting between them. CDR3 length: 15 amino acids. CDR3: CASTVDLLAFETQYF. The CDR3 nucleotides read TGTGCCAGCACCGTCGACCTCCTAGCTTTCGAGACCCAGTACTTC.